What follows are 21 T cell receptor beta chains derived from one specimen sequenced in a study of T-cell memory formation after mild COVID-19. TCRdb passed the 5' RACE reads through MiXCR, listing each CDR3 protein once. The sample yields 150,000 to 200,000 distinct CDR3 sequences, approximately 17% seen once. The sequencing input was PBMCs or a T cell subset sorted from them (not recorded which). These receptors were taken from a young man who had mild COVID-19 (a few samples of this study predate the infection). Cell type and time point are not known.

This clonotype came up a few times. The CDR3 DNA reads as TGTGCCAGCAGCCAACTGGGGGGGGTTGGCGGCCAGCCCCAGCATTTT. Translating it yields CASSQLGGVGGQPQHF. This chain links TRBV4-2 with TRBJ1-5; perhaps TRBD1 as D (5 bases). V gave up 2 bases and J gave up 7 bases, with 18 bases separating them. CDR3 size: 16 residues. Germline-derived CDR1 and CDR2 are LGHNA and YNFKEQ.

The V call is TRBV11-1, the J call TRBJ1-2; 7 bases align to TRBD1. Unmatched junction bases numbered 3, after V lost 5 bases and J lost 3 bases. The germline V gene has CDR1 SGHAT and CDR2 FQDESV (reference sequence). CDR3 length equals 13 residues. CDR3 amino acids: CASSEGQHYGYTF. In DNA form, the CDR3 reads TGTGCCAGCAGCGAGGGACAGCACTATGGCTACACCTTC.

DNA of the CDR3: TGTGCCAGCAGCGATTACCGGGACAGGGGGCGAGTAGGTCAGCCCCAGCATTTT. Protein: CASSDYRDRGRVGQPQHF. The chain has TRBV9 and TRBJ1-5; 12 bases are shared with TRBD1. CDR1 and CDR2 from the germline V gene are SGDLS and YYNGEE. CDR3 length equals 18 residues. The V gene end was trimmed by 3 bases and the J gene end by 6 bases; junction bases not matched to a gene: 13.

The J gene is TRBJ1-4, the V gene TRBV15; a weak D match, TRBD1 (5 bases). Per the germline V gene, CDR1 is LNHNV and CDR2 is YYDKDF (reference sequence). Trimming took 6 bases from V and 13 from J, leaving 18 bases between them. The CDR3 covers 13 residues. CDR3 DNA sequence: TGTGCCACCAGGGAGGGGACCGAAATTGGACTGTTTTTT. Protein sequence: CATREGTEIGLFF. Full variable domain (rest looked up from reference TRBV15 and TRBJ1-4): DAMVIQNPRYQVTQFGKPVTLSCSQTLNHNVMYWYQQKSSQAPKLLFHYYDKDFNNEADTPDNFQSRRPNTSFCFLDIRSPGLGDTAMYLCATREGTEIGLFFGSGTQLSVL.

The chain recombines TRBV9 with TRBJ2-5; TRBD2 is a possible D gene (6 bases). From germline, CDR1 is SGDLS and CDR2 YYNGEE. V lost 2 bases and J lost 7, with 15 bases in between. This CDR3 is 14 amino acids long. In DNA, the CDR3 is TGTGCCAGCAGCGTTAGCGGTCCGCCTGGGACCCAGTACTTC. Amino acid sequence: CASSVSGPPGTQYF. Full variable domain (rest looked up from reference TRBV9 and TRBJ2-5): DSGVTQTPKHLITATGQRVTLRCSPRSGDLSVYWYQQSLDQGLQFLIQYYNGEERAKGNILERFSAQQFPDLHSELNLSSLELGDSALYFCASSVSGPPGTQYFGPGTRLLVL.

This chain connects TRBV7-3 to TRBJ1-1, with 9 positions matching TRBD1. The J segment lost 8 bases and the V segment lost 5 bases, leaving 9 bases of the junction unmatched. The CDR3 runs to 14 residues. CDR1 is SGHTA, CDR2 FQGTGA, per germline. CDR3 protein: CASSQTGTGLEAFF. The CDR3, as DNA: TGTGCCAGCAGCCAAACCGGGACAGGGTTAGAAGCTTTCTTT.

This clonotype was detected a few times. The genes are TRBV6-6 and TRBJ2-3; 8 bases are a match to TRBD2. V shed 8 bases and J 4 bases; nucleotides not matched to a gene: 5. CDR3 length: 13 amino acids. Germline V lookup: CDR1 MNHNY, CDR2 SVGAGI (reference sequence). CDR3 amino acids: CASRGGGADTQYF. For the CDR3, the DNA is TGTGCCAGCCGGGGGGGAGGCGCAGATACGCAGTATTTT.

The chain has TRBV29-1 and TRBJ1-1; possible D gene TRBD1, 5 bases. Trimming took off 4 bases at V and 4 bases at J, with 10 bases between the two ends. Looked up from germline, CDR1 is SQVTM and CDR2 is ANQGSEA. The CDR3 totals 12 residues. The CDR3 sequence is CSVAGRGTEAFF. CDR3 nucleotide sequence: TGCAGCGTTGCAGGGAGAGGCACTGAAGCTTTCTTT.

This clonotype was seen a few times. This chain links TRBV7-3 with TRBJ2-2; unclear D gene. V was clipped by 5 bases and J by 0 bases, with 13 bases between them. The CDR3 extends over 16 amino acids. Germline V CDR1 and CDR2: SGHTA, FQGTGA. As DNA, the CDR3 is TGTGCCAGCAGCACTCGCCCAACCGCGAACACCGGGGAGCTGTTTTTT. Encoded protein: CASSTRPTANTGELFF.

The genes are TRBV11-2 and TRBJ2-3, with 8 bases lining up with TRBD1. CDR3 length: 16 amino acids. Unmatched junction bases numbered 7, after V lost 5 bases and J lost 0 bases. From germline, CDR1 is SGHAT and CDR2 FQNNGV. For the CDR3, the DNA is TGTGCCAGCAGCCTTCGGCGGGACAGGAGCACAGATACGCAGTATTTT. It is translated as CASSLRRDRSTDTQYF.

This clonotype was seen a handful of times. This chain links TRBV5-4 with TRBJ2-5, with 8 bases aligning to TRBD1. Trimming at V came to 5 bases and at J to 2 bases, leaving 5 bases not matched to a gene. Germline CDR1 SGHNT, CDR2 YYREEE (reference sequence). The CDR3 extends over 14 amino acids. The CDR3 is CASRRTGLQETQYF. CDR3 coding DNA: TGTGCCAGCAGACGGACAGGGTTGCAAGAGACCCAGTACTTC.

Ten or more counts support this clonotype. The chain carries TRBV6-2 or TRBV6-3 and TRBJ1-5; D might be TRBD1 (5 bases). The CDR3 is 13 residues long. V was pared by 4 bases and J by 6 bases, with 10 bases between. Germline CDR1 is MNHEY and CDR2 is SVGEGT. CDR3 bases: TGTGCCAGCAGTTGGGAGGGGAGTCAGCCCCAGCATTTT. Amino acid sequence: CASSWEGSQPQHF.

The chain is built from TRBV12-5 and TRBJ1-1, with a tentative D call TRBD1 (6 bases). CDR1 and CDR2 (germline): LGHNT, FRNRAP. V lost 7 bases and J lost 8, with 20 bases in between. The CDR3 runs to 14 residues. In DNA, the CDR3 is TGTGCTAGTGCCCGCCGATTGACAGGCGGGGAAGCTTTCTTT. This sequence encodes CASARRLTGGEAFF.

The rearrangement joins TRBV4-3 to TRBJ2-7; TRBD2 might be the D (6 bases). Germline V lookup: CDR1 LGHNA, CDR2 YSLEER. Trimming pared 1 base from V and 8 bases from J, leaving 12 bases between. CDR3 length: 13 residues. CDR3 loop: CASSQAQGTQQYF. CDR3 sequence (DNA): TGCGCCAGCAGCCAAGCGCAAGGGACTCAGCAGTACTTC.

The CDR3 region is CASSQEFPDGSYEQYV. As DNA, the CDR3 is TGCGCCAGCAGCCAAGAATTCCCGGACGGGTCCTACGAGCAGTACGTC. The chain combines TRBV4-1 with TRBJ2-7, with D hard to call. CDR1 MGHRA and CDR2 YSYEKL come from the germline V gene. V was clipped by 0 bases and J by 1 base, with 13 bases between them. The CDR3 is 16 amino acids.

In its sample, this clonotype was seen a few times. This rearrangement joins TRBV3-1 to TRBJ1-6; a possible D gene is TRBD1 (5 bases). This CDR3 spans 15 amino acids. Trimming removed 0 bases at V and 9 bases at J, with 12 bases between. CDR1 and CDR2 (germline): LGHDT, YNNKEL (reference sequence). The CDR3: CASSQEGVFRSPLHF. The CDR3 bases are TGTGCCAGCAGCCAAGAGGGGGTCTTTCGTTCACCCCTCCACTTT.

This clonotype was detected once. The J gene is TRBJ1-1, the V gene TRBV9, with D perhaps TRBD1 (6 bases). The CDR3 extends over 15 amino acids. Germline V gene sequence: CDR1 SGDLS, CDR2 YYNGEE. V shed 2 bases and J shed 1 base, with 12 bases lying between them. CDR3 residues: CASSVSPTGNTEAFF. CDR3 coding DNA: TGTGCCAGCAGCGTCTCCCCGACAGGGAACACTGAAGCTTTCTTT. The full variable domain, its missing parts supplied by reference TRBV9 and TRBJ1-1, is DSGVTQTPKHLITATGQRVTLRCSPRSGDLSVYWYQQSLDQGLQFLIQYYNGEERAKGNILERFSAQQFPDLHSELNLSSLELGDSALYFCASSVSPTGNTEAFFGQGTRLTVV.

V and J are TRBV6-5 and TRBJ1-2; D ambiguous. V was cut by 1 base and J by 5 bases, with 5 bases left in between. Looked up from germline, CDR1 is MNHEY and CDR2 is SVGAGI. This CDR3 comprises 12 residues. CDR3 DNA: TGTGCCAGCAGTTACTGGGGATATGGCTACACCTTC. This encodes CASSYWGYGYTF.

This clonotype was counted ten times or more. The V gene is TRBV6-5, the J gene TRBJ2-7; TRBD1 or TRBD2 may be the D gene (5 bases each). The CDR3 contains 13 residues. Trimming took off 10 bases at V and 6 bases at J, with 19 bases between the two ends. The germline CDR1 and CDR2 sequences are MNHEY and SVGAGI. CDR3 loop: CATSRDGLGEQYV. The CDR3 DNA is TGTGCCACTAGCCGGGACGGATTGGGCGAGCAGTACGTC.

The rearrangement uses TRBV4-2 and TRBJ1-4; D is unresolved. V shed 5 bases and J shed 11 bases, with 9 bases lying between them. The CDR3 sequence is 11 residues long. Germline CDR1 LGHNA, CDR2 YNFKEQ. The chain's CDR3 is CASSYEGKLFF. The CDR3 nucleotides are TGTGCCAGCAGCTATGAAGGGAAACTGTTTTTT.

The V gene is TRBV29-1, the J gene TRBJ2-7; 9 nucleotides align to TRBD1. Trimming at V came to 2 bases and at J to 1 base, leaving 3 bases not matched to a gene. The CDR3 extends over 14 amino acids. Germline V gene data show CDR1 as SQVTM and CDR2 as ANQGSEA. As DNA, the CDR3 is TGCAGCGTTGAACGCGGGACAGGGTCCTACGAGCAGTACGTC. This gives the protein CSVERGTGSYEQYV.